A single sample is the source of the 30 T cell receptor beta chains below, sequenced in a study of human T cells and chemical hapten exposure. The time point here: patch test 3, about 24 weeks after DPC sensitization. Treatment given: therapeutic diphenylcyclopropenone sensitization with weekly scalp DPC. Using its own MiXCR run on the RACE reads, TCRdb lists one record per CDR3 protein. The data show about 30,000 distinct CDR3 sequences, about 5% seen once. Material: whole blood, obtained in connection with sensitization to the hapten diphenylcyclopropenone (DPC). The origin of the receptors is a man aged 25-45 years with alopecia areata. Some clones in this sample may be carry-over from other donors' samples.

This clonotype was counted only a few times. The gene calls are TRBV24-1 and TRBJ1-5, with a weak D call TRBD1 (5 bases). V gave up 2 bases and J gave up 9 bases, with 7 bases separating them. Germline CDR1 is KGHDR and CDR2 is SFDVKD. The CDR3 runs 12 residues. The CDR3 DNA is TGTGCCACCAGTGATTCGGGACGGCCCCAGCATTTT. Its protein product is CATSDSGRPQHF.

This clonotype was counted ten times or more. The chain employs TRBV29-1 and TRBJ2-7, with 8 bases aligning to TRBD1. J gave up 2 bases and V 4 bases, and 13 bases lay outside the gene matches. The germline V gene has CDR1 SQVTM and CDR2 ANQGSEA. This CDR3 has 16 residues. The CDR3 DNA is TGCAGCGTTGGTCCTACTTCCGGGACAGGAGCCTACGAGCAGTACTTC. Translation: CSVGPTSGTGAYEQYF.

The chain links TRBV20-1 to TRBJ2-7, with a weak D call TRBD2 (6 bases). CDR1 DFQATT and CDR2 SNEGSKA come from the germline V gene (reference sequence). The CDR3 is 18 residues long. The V end was cut by 2 bases, the J end by 3 bases, with 26 bases between. CDR3 bases: TGCAGTGCTAGACCGAACTTGATCTCCGGGACTTACATCTACGAGCAGTACTTC. This gives the protein CSARPNLISGTYIYEQYF.

At least ten counts were recorded for this clonotype. This chain uses TRBV5-6 with TRBJ2-7; D might be TRBD1 (5 bases). This CDR3 is 14 amino acids long. Trimming cost V 1 base and J 0 bases, with 8 bases left between them. In germline, CDR1 is SGHDT, CDR2 YYEEEE. The CDR3 spells CASSLRGLSYEQYF. Here the CDR3 DNA reads TGTGCCAGCAGCTTGAGGGGTCTCTCCTACGAGCAGTACTTC.

This clonotype appeared many times. The V gene is TRBV20-1, the J gene TRBJ2-2; D is uncertain. Trimming took 1 base from V and 3 from J, leaving 9 bases between them. The germline V gene encodes CDR1 DFQATT and CDR2 SNEGSKA (reference sequence). The CDR3 covers 14 residues. The CDR3 loop reads CSARGRIDTGELFF. Written as DNA, the CDR3 is TGCAGTGCTAGAGGGCGAATAGACACCGGGGAGCTGTTTTTT.

This clonotype was seen at least ten times. This sequence joins TRBV29-1 and TRBJ2-7; TRBD1 matches 7 bases. The CDR3 is made up of 15 amino acids. Germline-derived CDR1 and CDR2 are SQVTM and ANQGSEA. After removal of 2 bases from V and 1 base from J, the junction contained 8 bases not matched to a gene. CDR3 sequence (DNA): TGCAGCGTTGAACTTGACAGGGAAGGATCCTACGAGCAGTACTTC. This encodes CSVELDREGSYEQYF.

This clonotype was counted at least ten times. The chain links TRBV5-1 to TRBJ2-1; perhaps TRBD2 as D (6 bases). The CDR3 runs 14 residues. V was cut by 4 bases and J by 5 bases, with 13 bases left in between. Germline-derived CDR1 and CDR2 are SGHRS and YFSETQ. This chain's CDR3 is CASSPQPSDNEQFF. In nucleotides, the CDR3 is TGCGCCAGCAGCCCTCAACCTAGCGACAATGAGCAGTTCTTC.

This clonotype was counted a few times. This chain uses TRBV29-1 with TRBJ2-7; D might be TRBD1 (5 bases). Trimming stripped 4 bases from V and 5 bases from J, with 15 bases between. Germline-derived CDR1 and CDR2 are SQVTM and ANQGSEA. The CDR3 covers 13 residues. CDR3 sequence (DNA): TGCAGCGTTGGAGGATCAGGGTTAAACGAGCAGTACTTC. Residues: CSVGGSGLNEQYF.

Judged by abundance, this clonotype is medium-sized. This chain joins TRBV28 and TRBJ2-3, with D perhaps being TRBD1 or TRBD2 (6 bases each). Per the germline V gene, CDR1 is MDHEN and CDR2 is SYDVKM. This CDR3 contains 14 residues. Trimming removed 10 bases from V and 1 base from J, with 15 bases in between. DNA for the CDR3: TGTGCCATCGGGAACAGGGAGGGCACAGATACGCAGTATTTT. Its translation: CAIGNREGTDTQYF.

This clonotype was seen more than once but under ten times. The chain employs TRBV3-1 and TRBJ2-1; tentatively, D is TRBD2 (5 bases). The CDR3 totals 16 residues. Germline V gene sequence: CDR1 LGHDT, CDR2 YNNKEL (reference sequence). V was cut by 5 bases and J by 6 bases, with 20 bases left in between. Here the CDR3 reads CASSEVSGSRVNEQFF. The CDR3 DNA is TGTGCCAGCAGCGAAGTGTCGGGATCACGTGTCAATGAGCAGTTCTTC.

Ten or more counts support this clonotype. The chain links TRBV3-1 to TRBJ2-3; 9 bases match TRBD1. This CDR3 comprises 16 residues. V lost 0 bases and J lost 6; bases outside the gene matches: 7. Germline CDR1 is LGHDT and CDR2 is YNNKEL (reference sequence). The CDR3 region is CASSQDAGQGVDTQYF. The CDR3 DNA reads as TGTGCCAGCAGCCAAGATGCGGGACAGGGCGTTGATACGCAGTATTTT.

V is TRBV11-2 and J is TRBJ2-7; 7 bases are a match to TRBD1. CDR3 length: 14 amino acids. The germline CDR1 and CDR2 sequences are SGHAT and FQNNGV. V was pared by 4 bases and J by 2 bases, with 5 bases of the junction left unmatched. CDR3: CASSSADRAYEQYF. The DNA for the CDR3 is TGTGCCAGCAGCTCGGCAGACAGGGCCTACGAGCAGTACTTC.

This clonotype was seen many times. CDR3 bases: TGTGCCAGCTCACCATCGGACGGAGGCTCCTATAATTCACCCCTCCACTTT. This codes for CASSPSDGGSYNSPLHF. The genes are TRBV18 and TRBJ1-6; D unclear. The V gene lost 2 bases and the J gene lost 0 bases, with 11 bases spanning the gap. In germline, CDR1 is KGHSH, CDR2 LQKENI. The length of the CDR3 is 17 residues.

This clonotype was detected many times. The chain joins TRBV10-3 to TRBJ1-5; 7 bases align to TRBD1. Per the germline V gene, CDR1 is ENHRY and CDR2 is SYGVKD. The CDR3 spans 15 residues. Germline trimming cut 2 bases from V and 5 bases from J; bases unmatched to any gene: 6. This CDR3 reads CAISEDRVGDQPQHF. DNA for the CDR3: TGTGCCATCAGTGAGGACAGGGTAGGGGATCAGCCCCAGCATTTT.

The DNA for the CDR3 is TGCAGTGCTACCGGGGTCAGCTCTGGGGCCAACGTCCTGACTTTC. Translation gives CSATGVSSGANVLTF. The chain has TRBV20-1 and TRBJ2-6, with D tentatively TRBD2 (5 bases). Deletions cut 4 bases from V and 0 bases from J, with 10 bases between. This CDR3 spans 15 amino acids. Germline V gene data show CDR1 as DFQATT and CDR2 as SNEGSKA (reference sequence).

This clonotype occurred many times. V and J are TRBV5-8 and TRBJ2-7; 9 bases are shared with TRBD2. Germline trimming cut 5 bases from V and 7 bases from J; bases unmatched to any gene: 7. This CDR3 has 13 residues. Germline V gene lookup returns CDR1 SGHTS and CDR2 YDEGEE. The CDR3 is CASSFLAGVEQYF. The CDR3 DNA sequence: TGTGCCAGCAGTTTCTTAGCGGGAGTGGAGCAGTACTTC.

This clonotype was observed many times. V gene TRBV6-4 combines with J gene TRBJ2-1; the D is unclear. This CDR3 comprises 15 residues. CDR1 and CDR2 from the germline V gene are MRHNA and SNTAGT. Trimming took 6 bases from V and 8 from J, leaving 20 bases between them. The CDR3 region is CASSHRPSDVDEQFF. The DNA of the CDR3 is TGTGCCAGCAGCCACCGACCTTCCGACGTCGATGAGCAGTTCTTC.

This clonotype was seen many times. V gene TRBV20-1 combines with J gene TRBJ2-5; no clear D. Germline CDR1 reads DFQATT; CDR2 reads SNEGSKA (reference sequence). Trimming removed 1 base from V and 4 bases from J, with 7 bases in between. The CDR3 runs 12 residues. The CDR3 loop is CSARGGVETQYF. The CDR3 nucleotides read TGCAGTGCTAGAGGTGGGGTAGAGACCCAGTACTTC.

This clonotype was counted many times. V is TRBV6-2 or TRBV6-3 and J is TRBJ1-5, with D uncertain. The CDR3 totals 12 residues. Trimming removed 2 bases from V and 5 bases from J, with 4 bases in between. Germline-derived CDR1 and CDR2 are MNHEY and SVGEGT. The CDR3 loop reads CASSYGYQPQHF. CDR3 nucleotides: TGTGCCAGCAGTTACGGGTATCAGCCCCAGCATTTT.

This clonotype was found many times. CDR3 sequence (DNA): TGTGCCAGCAGCTACCGGGACAGTTCCCACAATGAGCAGTTCTTC. Translated, it gives CASSYRDSSHNEQFF. The rearrangement links TRBV6-5 to TRBJ2-1, with 7 bases identical to TRBD1. Per the germline V gene, CDR1 is MNHEY and CDR2 is SVGAGI. The CDR3 is made up of 15 amino acids. V was pared by 6 bases and J by 5 bases, with 10 bases of the junction left unmatched.

The table lists this clonotype with many counts. This chain uses TRBV20-1 with TRBJ2-5; unclear D gene. The ends were cut back, 3 bases at V and 5 bases at J, with 4 bases in the middle. Germline V gives CDR1 DFQATT, CDR2 SNEGSKA (reference sequence). The CDR3 loop spans 10 amino acids. The CDR3 region is CSASDETQYF. The CDR3 DNA sequence: TGCAGTGCTAGTGATGAGACCCAGTACTTC.

This clonotype was counted many times. The rearrangement links TRBV6-1 to TRBJ2-5; D is unresolved. The CDR3 loop spans 12 amino acids. CDR1 and CDR2 from the germline V gene are MNHNS and SASEGT. Trimming removed 4 bases at V and 2 bases at J, with 5 bases between. The CDR3 coding sequence is TGTGCCAGCAGTGCTAGACAAGAGACCCAGTACTTC. This gives the protein CASSARQETQYF.

This clonotype was counted a few times. The genes are TRBV12-3 or TRBV12-4 and TRBJ2-7, with D perhaps TRBD1 (6 bases). Between the trimmed V and J ends, which lost 3 bases and 3 bases, there was a span of 18 bases. This CDR3 contains 16 residues. The CDR3 here is CASSFGERTASYEQYF. CDR3 DNA sequence: TGTGCCAGCAGTTTCGGCGAACGGACAGCAAGCTACGAGCAGTACTTC.

This clonotype was detected many times. The chain employs TRBV18 and TRBJ2-1; no definite D call. Trimming took 3 bases from V and 0 from J, leaving 21 bases between them. The germline CDR1 and CDR2 sequences are KGHSH and LQKENI. The CDR3 extends over 19 amino acids. The CDR3 region is CASSPPAGGSVSSYNEQFF. The CDR3 nucleotides read TGTGCCAGCTCACCTCCGGCAGGTGGAAGCGTGAGCTCCTACAATGAGCAGTTCTTC.

Ten or more counts support this clonotype. The chain uses TRBV4-1 and TRBJ2-5; 9 nucleotides match TRBD1. V gave up 3 bases and J gave up 4 bases; unmatched junction bases: 3. Per the germline V gene, CDR1 is MGHRA and CDR2 is YSYEKL. The CDR3 loop spans 14 amino acids. CDR3 loop: CASSQGQGPETQYF. CDR3 DNA sequence: TGCGCCAGCAGCCAGGGACAGGGCCCAGAGACCCAGTACTTC.

This clonotype was seen at least ten times. The J gene is TRBJ1-4, the V gene TRBV3-1; the D gene is possibly TRBD1 (6 bases). CDR1 is LGHDT, CDR2 YNNKEL, per germline (reference sequence). This CDR3 is 14 amino acids long. V lost 4 bases to trimming and J lost 3 bases, with 9 bases between them. In DNA, the CDR3 is TGTGCCAGCAGCCCGAGGACAGCTAATGAAAAACTGTTTTTT. The encoded protein is CASSPRTANEKLFF. The full variable domain, completed using reference TRBV3-1 and TRBJ1-4, is DTAVSQTPKYLVTQMGNDKSIKCEQNLGHDTMYWYKQDSKKFLKIMFSYNNKELIINETVPNRFSPKSPDKAHLNLHINSLELGDSAVYFCASSPRTANEKLFFGSGTQLSVL.

This clonotype was picked up many times. At one end, the junction sequence differs from germline, possibly due to a read error. This sequence joins TRBV2 and TRBJ1-2, with D unclear. The CDR3 extends over 8 amino acids. Germline V lookup: CDR1 SNHLY, CDR2 FYNNEI. The chain's CDR3 is CASSEKAF. CDR3 nucleotides: TGTGCCAGCAGTGAAAAGGCCTTC.

This clonotype was counted ten times or more. The chain couples TRBV7-9 to TRBJ2-3; 7 positions match TRBD2. The CDR3 covers 15 residues. V dropped 5 bases and J dropped 4; count of bases not matched to a gene: 9. Germline V CDR1 and CDR2: SEHNR, FQNEAQ (reference sequence). This CDR3 reads CASSSGTLISDTQYF. The CDR3 DNA is TGTGCCAGCAGCAGCGGGACCCTGATATCAGATACGCAGTATTTT.

This clonotype occurred many times. The rearrangement uses TRBV12-3 or TRBV12-4 and TRBJ2-5, with D perhaps TRBD2 (5 bases). The length of the CDR3 is 14 residues. Trimming left V 2 bases short and J 0 bases short, with 7 bases between. This CDR3 reads CASSLSGDQETQYF. DNA of the CDR3: TGTGCCAGCAGTTTATCCGGGGACCAAGAGACCCAGTACTTC.

In its sample, this clonotype was seen many times. For the CDR3, the DNA is TGTGCCACCAGTGATCCCGGGACTCCGGACACCTACGAGCAGTACTTC. Translation: CATSDPGTPDTYEQYF. This chain connects TRBV24-1 to TRBJ2-7; D is possibly TRBD2 (6 bases). The CDR3 has 16 residues. From germline, CDR1 is KGHDR and CDR2 SFDVKD. Trimming left V 3 bases short and J 2 bases short, with 16 bases between.